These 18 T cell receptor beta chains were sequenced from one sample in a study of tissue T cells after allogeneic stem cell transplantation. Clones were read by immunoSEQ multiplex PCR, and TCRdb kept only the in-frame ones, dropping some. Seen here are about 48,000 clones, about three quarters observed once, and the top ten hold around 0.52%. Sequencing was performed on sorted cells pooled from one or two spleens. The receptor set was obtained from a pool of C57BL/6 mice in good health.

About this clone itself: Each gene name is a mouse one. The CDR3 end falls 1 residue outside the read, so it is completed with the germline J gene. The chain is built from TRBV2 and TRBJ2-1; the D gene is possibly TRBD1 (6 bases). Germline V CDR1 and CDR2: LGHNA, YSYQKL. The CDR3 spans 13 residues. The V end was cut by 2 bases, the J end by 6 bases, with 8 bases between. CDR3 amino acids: CASSQQGSAEQFF. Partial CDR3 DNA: TGTGCCAGCAGCCAACAGGGGAGTGCTGAGCAGTTC.

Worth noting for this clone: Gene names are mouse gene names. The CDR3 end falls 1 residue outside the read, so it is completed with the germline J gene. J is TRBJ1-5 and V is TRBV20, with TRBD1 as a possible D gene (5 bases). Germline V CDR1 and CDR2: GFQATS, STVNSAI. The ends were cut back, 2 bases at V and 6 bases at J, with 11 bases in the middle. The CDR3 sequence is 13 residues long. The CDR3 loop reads CGARRQGLQAPLF. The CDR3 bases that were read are TGTGGTGCTAGGAGGCAGGGACTCCAGGCTCCGCTT.

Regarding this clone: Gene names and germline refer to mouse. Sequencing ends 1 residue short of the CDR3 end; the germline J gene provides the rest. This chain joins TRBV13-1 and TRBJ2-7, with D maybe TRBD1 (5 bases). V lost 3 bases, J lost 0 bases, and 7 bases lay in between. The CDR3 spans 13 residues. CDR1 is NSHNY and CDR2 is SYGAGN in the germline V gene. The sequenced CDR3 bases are TGTGCCAGCAGTGGGACATTCTCCTATGAACAGTAC. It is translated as CASSGTFSYEQY. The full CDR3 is CASSGTFSYEQYF.

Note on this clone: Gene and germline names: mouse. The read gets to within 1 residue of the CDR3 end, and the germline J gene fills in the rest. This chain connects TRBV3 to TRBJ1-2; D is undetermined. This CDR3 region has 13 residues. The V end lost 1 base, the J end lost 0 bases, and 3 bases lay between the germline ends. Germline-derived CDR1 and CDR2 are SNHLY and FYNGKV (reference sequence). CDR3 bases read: TGTGCCAGCAGCTTAGGATCAAACTCCGACTACACC. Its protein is CASSLGSNSDYT. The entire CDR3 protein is CASSLGSNSDYTF.

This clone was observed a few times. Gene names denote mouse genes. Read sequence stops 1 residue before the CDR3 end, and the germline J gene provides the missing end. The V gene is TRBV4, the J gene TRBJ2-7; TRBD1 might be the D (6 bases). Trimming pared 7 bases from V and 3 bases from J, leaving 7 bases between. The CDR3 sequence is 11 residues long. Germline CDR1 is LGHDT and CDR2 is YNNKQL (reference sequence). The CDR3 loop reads CASNRDYEQYF. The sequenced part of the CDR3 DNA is TGTGCCAGCAACAGGGACTATGAACAGTAC.

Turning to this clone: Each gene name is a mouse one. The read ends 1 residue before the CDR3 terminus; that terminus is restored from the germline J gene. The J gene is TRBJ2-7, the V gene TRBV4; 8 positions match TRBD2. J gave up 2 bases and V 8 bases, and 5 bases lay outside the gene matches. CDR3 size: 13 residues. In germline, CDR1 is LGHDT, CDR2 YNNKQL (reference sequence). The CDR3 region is CASGHWGPYEQYF. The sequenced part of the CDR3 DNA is TGTGCCAGCGGCCACTGGGGGCCCTATGAACAGTAC.

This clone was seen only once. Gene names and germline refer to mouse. Partial CDR3 DNA: TGTGCCAGCAGTGCCCGGGGGATCTCCGACTACACC. The encoded protein is CASSARGISDYT. The CDR3 in its entirety is CASSARGISDYTF. The rearrangement uses TRBV13-3 and TRBJ1-2; tentative D call: TRBD1 (5 bases). The CDR3 goes on 1 residue after the read ends, and that part is filled in from the germline J gene. Trimming stripped 3 bases from V and 4 bases from J, with 10 bases between. CDR1 NNHDY and CDR2 SYVADS come from the germline V gene. The CDR3 consists of 13 residues.

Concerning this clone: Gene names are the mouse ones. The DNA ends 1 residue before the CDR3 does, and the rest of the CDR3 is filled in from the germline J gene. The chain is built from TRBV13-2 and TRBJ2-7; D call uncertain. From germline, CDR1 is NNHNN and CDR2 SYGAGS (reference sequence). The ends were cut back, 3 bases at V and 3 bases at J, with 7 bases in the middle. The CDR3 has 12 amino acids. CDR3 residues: CASGGLHYEQYF. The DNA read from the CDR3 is TGTGCCAGCGGTGGACTTCACTATGAACAGTAC.

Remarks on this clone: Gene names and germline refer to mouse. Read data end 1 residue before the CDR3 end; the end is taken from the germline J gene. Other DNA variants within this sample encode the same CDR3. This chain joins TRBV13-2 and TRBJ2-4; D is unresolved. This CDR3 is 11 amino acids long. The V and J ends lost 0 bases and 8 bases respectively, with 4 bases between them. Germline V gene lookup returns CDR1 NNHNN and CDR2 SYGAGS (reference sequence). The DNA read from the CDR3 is TGTGCCAGCGGTGATGACAGCACCTTGTAC. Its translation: CASGDDSTLY. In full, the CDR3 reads CASGDDSTLYF.

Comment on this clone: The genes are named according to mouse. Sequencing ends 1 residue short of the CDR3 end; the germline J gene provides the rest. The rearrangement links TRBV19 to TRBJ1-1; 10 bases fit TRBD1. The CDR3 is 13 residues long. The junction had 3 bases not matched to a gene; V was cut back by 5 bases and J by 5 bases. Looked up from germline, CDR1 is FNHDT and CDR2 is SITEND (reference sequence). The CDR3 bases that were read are TGTGCCAGCAGCCCGGGACAGGGGACAGAAGTCTTC. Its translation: CASSPGQGTEVF. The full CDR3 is CASSPGQGTEVFF.

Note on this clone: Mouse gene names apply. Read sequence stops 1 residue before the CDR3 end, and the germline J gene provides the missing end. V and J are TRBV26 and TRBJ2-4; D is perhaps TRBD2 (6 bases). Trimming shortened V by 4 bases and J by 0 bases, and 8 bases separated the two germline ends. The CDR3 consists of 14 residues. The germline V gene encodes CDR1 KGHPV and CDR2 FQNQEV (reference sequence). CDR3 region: CASSRTASQNTLYF. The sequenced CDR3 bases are TGTGCCAGCAGTCGGACTGCTAGTCAAAACACCTTGTAC. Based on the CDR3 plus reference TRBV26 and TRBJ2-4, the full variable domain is NSKVIQTPRYLVKGQGQKAKMRCIPEKGHPVVFWYQQNKNNEFKFLINFQNQEVLQQIDMTEKRFSAECPSNSPCSLEIQSSEAGDSALYLCASSRTASQNTLYFGAGTRLSVL.

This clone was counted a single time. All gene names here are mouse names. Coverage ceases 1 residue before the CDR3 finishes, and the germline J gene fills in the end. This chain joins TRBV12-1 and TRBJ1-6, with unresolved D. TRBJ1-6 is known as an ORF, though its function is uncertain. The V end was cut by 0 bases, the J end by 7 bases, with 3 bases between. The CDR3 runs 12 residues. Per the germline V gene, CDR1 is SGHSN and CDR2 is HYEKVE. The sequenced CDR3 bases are TGTGCCAGCTCTCTCAGGAATTCGCCCCTCTAC. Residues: CASSLRNSPLY. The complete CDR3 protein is CASSLRNSPLYF.

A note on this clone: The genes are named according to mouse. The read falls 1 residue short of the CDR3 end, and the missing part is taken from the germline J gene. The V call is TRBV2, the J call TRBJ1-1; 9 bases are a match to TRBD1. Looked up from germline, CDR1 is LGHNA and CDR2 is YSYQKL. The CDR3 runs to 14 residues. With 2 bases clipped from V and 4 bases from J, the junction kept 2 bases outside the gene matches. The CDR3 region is CASSQLTGGTEVFF. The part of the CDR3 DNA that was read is TGTGCCAGCAGCCAACTGACAGGGGGCACAGAAGTCTTC.

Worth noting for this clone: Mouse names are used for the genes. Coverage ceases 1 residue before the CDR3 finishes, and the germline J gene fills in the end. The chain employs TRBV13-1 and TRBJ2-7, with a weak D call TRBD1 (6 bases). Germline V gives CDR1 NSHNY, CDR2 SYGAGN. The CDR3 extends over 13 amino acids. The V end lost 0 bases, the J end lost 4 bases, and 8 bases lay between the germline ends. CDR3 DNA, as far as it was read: TGTGCCAGCAGTGATGGGACAGAATATGAACAGTAC. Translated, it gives CASSDGTEYEQY. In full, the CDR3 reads CASSDGTEYEQYF.

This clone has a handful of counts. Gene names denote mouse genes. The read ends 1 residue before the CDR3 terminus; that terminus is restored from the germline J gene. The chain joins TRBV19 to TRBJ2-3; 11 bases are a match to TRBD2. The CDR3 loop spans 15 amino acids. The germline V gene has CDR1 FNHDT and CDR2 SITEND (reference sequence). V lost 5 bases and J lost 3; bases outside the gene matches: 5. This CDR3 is CASSIDWGGAETLYF. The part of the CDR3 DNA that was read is TGTGCCAGCAGCATCGACTGGGGGGGGGCAGAAACGCTGTAT.

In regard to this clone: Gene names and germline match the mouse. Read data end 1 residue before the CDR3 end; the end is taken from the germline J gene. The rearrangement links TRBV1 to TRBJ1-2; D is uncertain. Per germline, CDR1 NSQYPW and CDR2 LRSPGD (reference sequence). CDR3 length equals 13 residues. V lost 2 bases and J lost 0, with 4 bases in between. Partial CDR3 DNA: TGCACCTGCAGTGCACGGTCAAACTCCGACTACACC. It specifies CTCSARSNSDYT. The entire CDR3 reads CTCSARSNSDYTF. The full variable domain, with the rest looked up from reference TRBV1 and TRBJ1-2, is VTLLEQNPRWRLVPRGQAVNLRCILKNSQYPWMSWYQQDLQKQLQWLFTLRSPGDKEVKSLPGADYLATRVTDTELRLQVANMSQGRTLYCTCSARSNSDYTFGSGTRLLVI.

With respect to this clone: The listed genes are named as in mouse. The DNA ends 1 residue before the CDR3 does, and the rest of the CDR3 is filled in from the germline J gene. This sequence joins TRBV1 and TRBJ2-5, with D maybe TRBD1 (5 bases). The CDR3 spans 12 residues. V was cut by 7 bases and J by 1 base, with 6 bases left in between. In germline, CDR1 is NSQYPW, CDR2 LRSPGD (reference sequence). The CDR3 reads CTCTRDQDTQYF. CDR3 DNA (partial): TGCACCTGCACCAGGGACCAAGACACCCAGTAC.

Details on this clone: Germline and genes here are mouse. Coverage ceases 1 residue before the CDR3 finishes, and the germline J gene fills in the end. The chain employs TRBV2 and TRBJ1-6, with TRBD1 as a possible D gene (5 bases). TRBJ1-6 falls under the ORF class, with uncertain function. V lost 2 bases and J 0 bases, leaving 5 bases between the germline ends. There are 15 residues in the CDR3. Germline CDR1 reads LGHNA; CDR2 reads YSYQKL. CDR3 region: CASSQQGSYNSPLYF. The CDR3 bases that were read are TGTGCCAGCAGCCAACAGGGTTCCTATAATTCGCCCCTCTAC.